What follows are 28 T cell receptor beta chains derived from one specimen sequenced in a study of shared clonotypes between healthy human individuals. Profiled with immunoSEQ multiplex PCR; TCRdb holds only in-frame clones, not every one. The data hold about 2.4 million clones, with approximately 94% observed a single time. Sequenced input: naive CD4+ T cells sorted from blood. As to subset: CD45RA+ positively selected. These receptors originate from a young man in good health.

The table lists this clone with a count of one. The rearrangement joins TRBV11-2 to TRBJ2-6; TRBD2 matches at 8 bases. CDR3 length: 19 amino acids. Losses at the gene ends were 1 base for V and 3 bases for J; bases not matched to a gene: 11. Germline V gene data show CDR1 as SGHAT and CDR2 as FQNNGV. The CDR3 is CASSLASGRSLGGANVLTF. The CDR3 DNA reads as TGTGCCAGCAGCTTAGCCAGCGGGAGATCTTTGGGTGGGGCCAACGTCCTGACTTTC.

This clone was detected a few times. The chain couples TRBV30 to TRBJ1-5; tentatively, D is TRBD1 (6 bases). Germline values: CDR1 GTSNPN, CDR2 SVGIG (reference sequence). This CDR3 spans 13 amino acids. V lost 5 bases and J lost 6, with 14 bases in between. CDR3 protein: CAWQGQIGQPQHF. Written as DNA, the CDR3 is TGTGCCTGGCAAGGACAGATCGGTCAGCCCCAGCATTTT.

This clone was counted only a few times. The sample carries other DNA sequences with the same CDR3. The chain recombines TRBV29-1 with TRBJ1-5; the D is unclear. Germline values: CDR1 SQVTM, CDR2 ANQGSEA. The V and J ends lost 6 bases and 1 base respectively, with 10 bases between them. The CDR3 spans 13 residues. The chain's CDR3 is CSVRTGSNQPQHF. DNA of the CDR3: TGCAGCGTGCGAACGGGGAGCAATCAGCCCCAGCATTTT.

J is TRBJ2-7 and V is TRBV7-9; TRBD1 agrees at 7 bases. CDR1 SEHNR and CDR2 FQNEAQ come from the germline V gene (reference sequence). CDR3 length: 16 residues. The V segment lost 5 bases and the J segment 0 bases; nucleotides outside the gene matches: 10. CDR3 nucleotides: TGTGCCAGCAGCCCCACGACAGGGAAAAGCTCCTACGAGCAGTACTTC. Translation gives CASSPTTGKSSYEQYF. The variable domain in full, completed from reference TRBV7-9 and TRBJ2-7, reads DTGVSQNPRHKITKRGQNVTFRCDPISEHNRLYWYRQTLGQGPEFLTYFQNEAQLEKSRLLSDRFSAERPKGSFSTLEIQRTEQGDSAMYLCASSPTTGKSSYEQYFGPGTRLTVT.

The V and J genes are TRBV30 and TRBJ2-6; either TRBD1 or TRBD2 may supply D (5 bases each). The CDR3 is 18 residues long. Germline values: CDR1 GTSNPN, CDR2 SVGIG (reference sequence). The V and J ends lost 7 bases and 0 bases respectively, with 22 bases between them. CDR3 sequence (DNA): TGTGCCTCCCACTGGGGCGGGCGTTACCGCTCTGGGGCCAACGTCCTGACTTTC. Amino acids: CASHWGGRYRSGANVLTF.

This chain connects TRBV19 to TRBJ2-7, with D possibly called TRBD1 or TRBD2 (5 bases each). The CDR3 has 15 amino acids. The V end was cut by 3 bases, the J end by 1 base, with 13 bases between. Looked up from germline, CDR1 is LNHDA and CDR2 is SQIVND (reference sequence). CDR3 in amino acids: CASSMLAGRSYEQYF. Written as DNA, the CDR3 is TGTGCCAGTAGTATGTTGGCAGGGAGATCCTACGAGCAGTACTTC.

This chain joins TRBV7-6 and TRBJ2-2; possibly TRBD2 for D (7 bases). Deletions cut 7 bases from V and 5 bases from J, with 14 bases between. CDR3 length equals 14 residues. Germline CDR1 is SGHVS and CDR2 is FNYEAQ. As DNA, the CDR3 is TGTGCCAGCACCAACGGGGGGCGAACCGGGGAGCTGTTTTTT. Its translation: CASTNGGRTGELFF.

This chain links TRBV6-5 with TRBJ1-4, with TRBD1 matching 7 bases. The CDR3 is 14 residues long. From germline, CDR1 is MNHEY and CDR2 SVGAGI. With 6 bases clipped from V and 11 bases from J, the junction kept 12 bases outside the gene matches. In nucleotides, the CDR3 is TGTGCCAGCAGCCAACTTTCAGACAGGGCGAAACTGTTTTTT. Its protein product is CASSQLSDRAKLFF.

V and J are TRBV14 and TRBJ2-3, with D unresolved. V was shortened by 0 bases and J by 1 base, with 14 bases between the two germline ends. Looked up from germline, CDR1 is SGHDN and CDR2 is FVKESK. CDR3 size: 17 residues. The CDR3 coding sequence is TGTGCCAGCAGCCAAGACCCGAAAAGCGTACGCACAGATACGCAGTATTTT. Its translation: CASSQDPKSVRTDTQYF.

V gene TRBV27 combines with J gene TRBJ2-5; no firm D call. The CDR3 extends over 15 amino acids. The V gene lost 3 bases and the J gene lost 3 bases, with 14 bases spanning the gap. Germline lookup yields CDR1 MNHEY and CDR2 SMNVEV (reference sequence). The CDR3 loop is CASSLTTGPEETQYF. CDR3 DNA sequence: TGTGCCAGCAGTTTGACAACCGGGCCTGAAGAGACCCAGTACTTC.

This sequence joins TRBV7-3 and TRBJ2-1; 7 bases align to TRBD2. Germline lookup yields CDR1 SGHTA and CDR2 FQGTGA. The ends lost 1 base at V and 8 bases at J; junction bases unmatched: 2. This CDR3 has 13 amino acids. This CDR3 reads CASSLNGGYEQFF. The CDR3 DNA follows: TGTGCCAGCAGCTTAAACGGGGGGTATGAGCAGTTCTTC.

The chain is built from TRBV30 and TRBJ1-1; 8 positions agree with TRBD1. CDR3 length: 13 amino acids. The germline CDR1 and CDR2 sequences are GTSNPN and SVGIG (reference sequence). The junction had 12 bases not matched to a gene; V was cut back by 5 bases and J by 10 bases. CDR3 in DNA: TGTGCCTGGGCAAGACAGGGGCCTTCAGCAGCTTTCTTT. Translating it yields CAWARQGPSAAFF.

The chain is built from TRBV28 and TRBJ1-4; 7 bases match TRBD1. Germline lookup yields CDR1 MDHEN and CDR2 SYDVKM. CDR3 length equals 15 residues. Trimming at V came to 6 bases and at J to 6 bases, leaving 10 bases not matched to a gene. CDR3 in amino acids: CASRAPGGGYEKLFF. The CDR3 nucleotides are TGTGCCAGCAGAGCCCCAGGGGGTGGTTATGAAAAACTGTTTTTT.

The V call is TRBV2, the J call TRBJ1-2; tentatively, D is TRBD1 (6 bases). The V gene lost 4 bases and the J gene lost 8 bases, with 17 bases spanning the gap. Germline loops: CDR1 SNHLY, CDR2 FYNNEI. The CDR3 is 14 amino acids. In nucleotides, the CDR3 is TGTGCCAGCAGTGGGGAGGGTGGGGGCGAAGGCTACACCTTC. It yields the protein CASSGEGGGEGYTF.

V gene TRBV6-5 combines with J gene TRBJ2-7, with 8 nucleotides matching TRBD1. Germline trimming cut 5 bases from V and 0 bases from J; bases unmatched to any gene: 6. Germline lookup yields CDR1 MNHEY and CDR2 SVGAGI. The CDR3 has 15 amino acids. The CDR3 DNA reads as TGTGCCAGCAGTAACCGACAGGGGAACTCCTACGAGCAGTACTTC. This translates into CASSNRQGNSYEQYF.

The V call is TRBV5-1, the J call TRBJ2-5; D possibly corresponds to TRBD1 (6 bases). The DNA end is more similar to TRBJ2-7, so the J call may be wrong. The CDR3 is 14 residues long. The germline gives CDR1 SGHRS, CDR2 YFSETQ. CDR3 in DNA: TGCGCCAGCAGCCCACAGGGTACTTCCTACGAGCAGTACTTC. The encoded protein is CASSPQGTSYEQYF.

This chain joins TRBV18 and TRBJ2-3, with 10 bases aligning to TRBD1. Per the germline V gene, CDR1 is KGHSH and CDR2 is LQKENI. Trimming removed 4 bases from V and 1 base from J; junction bases left unmatched: 5. This CDR3 has 16 residues. The CDR3 DNA reads as TGTGCCAGCTCACGAGGCGGACAGGGGGGCACAGATACGCAGTATTTT. This encodes CASSRGGQGGTDTQYF.

This chain connects TRBV30 to TRBJ1-5, with 11 bases aligning to TRBD1. J was trimmed by 6 bases and V by 1 base; bases with no gene match: 5. The CDR3 length is 15 residues. From germline, CDR1 is GTSNPN and CDR2 SVGIG (reference sequence). The chain's CDR3 is CAWSAGQGDFQPQHF. CDR3 DNA: TGTGCCTGGAGTGCGGGACAGGGGGATTTTCAGCCCCAGCATTTT.

For the CDR3, the DNA is TGTGCCTGGACTGAAGCCCCACTAGCGGCCTCCTACAATGAGCAGTTCTTC. Translated: CAWTEAPLAASYNEQFF. The V and J genes are TRBV30 and TRBJ2-1; 8 bases line up with TRBD2. Germline CDR1 is GTSNPN and CDR2 is SVGIG (reference sequence). The CDR3 sequence is 17 residues long. Trimming took 4 bases from V and 0 from J; bases not matched to a gene: 11.

The chain couples TRBV5-6 to TRBJ2-3, with a possible D match to TRBD1 (5 bases). This CDR3 region has 15 residues. Germline CDR1 SGHDT, CDR2 YYEEEE. V was clipped by 2 bases and J by 2 bases, with 12 bases between them. As DNA, the CDR3 is TGTGCCAGCAGCTTCGACAGAGTCTCCACAGATACGCAGTATTTT. Protein: CASSFDRVSTDTQYF.

About this clone itself: Distinct nucleotide sequences in the sample also encode this CDR3. The rearrangement uses TRBV18 and TRBJ2-2, with unresolved D. CDR3 size: 14 residues. Germline loops: CDR1 KGHSH, CDR2 LQKENI. Trimming shortened V by 2 bases and J by 1 base, and 5 bases separated the two germline ends. The CDR3: CASSPNQNTGELFF. CDR3 DNA: TGTGCCAGCTCACCAAACCAGAACACCGGGGAGCTGTTTTTT. The complete variable domain, with remaining parts taken from reference TRBV18 and TRBJ2-2, reads NAGVMQNPRHLVRRRGQEARLRCSPMKGHSHVYWYRQLPEEGLKFMVYLQKENIIDESGMPKERFSAEFPKEGPSILRIQQVVRGDSAAYFCASSPNQNTGELFFGEGSRLTVL.

The gene calls are TRBV5-1 and TRBJ1-4; D remains unclear. The CDR3 is 14 amino acids. V lost 2 bases to trimming and J lost 8 bases, with 13 bases between them. Looked up from germline, CDR1 is SGHRS and CDR2 is YFSETQ. The DNA of the CDR3 is TGCGCCAGCAGCTTAGGAAGGGATAAGGAAAAACTGTTTTTT. This translates into CASSLGRDKEKLFF.

The chain has TRBV28 and TRBJ1-6; weak D call: TRBD1 (6 bases). V was pared by 5 bases and J by 9 bases, with 17 bases between. The CDR3 totals 15 residues. Germline V CDR1 and CDR2: MDHEN, SYDVKM. In nucleotides, the CDR3 is TGTGCCAGCAGTCCCCCGGGACATAACCCTTCACCCCTCCACTTT. Translation gives CASSPPGHNPSPLHF.

The rearrangement joins TRBV6-1 to TRBJ2-5, with D tentatively TRBD1 or TRBD2 (7 bases each). This CDR3 has 15 amino acids. The V and J ends lost 7 bases and 10 bases respectively, with 25 bases between them. Germline V CDR1 and CDR2: MNHNS, SASEGT. The DNA of the CDR3 is TGTGCCAGCATTTTTGACAGGGATGGGCGGGGGAGCCAGTACTTC. Translated: CASIFDRDGRGSQYF.

V and J are TRBV10-3 and TRBJ2-7; TRBD2 matches 12 bases. This CDR3 spans 18 amino acids. Unmatched junction bases numbered 20, after V lost 9 bases and J lost 5 bases. Germline-derived CDR1 and CDR2 are ENHRY and SYGVKD. The CDR3 is CAIGGGLAGGWESHEQYF. In nucleotides, the CDR3 is TGTGCCATAGGAGGAGGCCTAGCGGGGGGGTGGGAATCCCACGAGCAGTACTTC.

The rearrangement uses TRBV5-4 and TRBJ2-4; D might be TRBD1 or TRBD2, each matching 5 bases. CDR3 length equals 13 residues. Trimming took 4 bases from V and 0 from J, leaving 5 bases between them. Per germline, CDR1 SGHNT and CDR2 YYREEE (reference sequence). The CDR3 spells CASSGTAKNIQYF. In nucleotides, the CDR3 is TGTGCCAGCAGCGGGACAGCCAAAAACATTCAGTACTTC. The whole variable domain, filled in from reference TRBV5-4 and TRBJ2-4, reads ETGVTQSPTHLIKTRGQQVTLRCSSQSGHNTVSWYQQALGQGPQFIFQYYREEENGRGNFPPRFSGLQFPNYSSELNVNALELDDSALYLCASSGTAKNIQYFGAGTRLSVL.

The chain employs TRBV7-2 and TRBJ2-5; 7 nucleotides line up with TRBD2. Trimming took 2 bases from V and 2 from J; bases not matched to a gene: 8. The CDR3 consists of 16 residues. Germline CDR1 reads SGHTA; CDR2 reads FQGNSA. The DNA for the CDR3 is TGTGCCAGCAGCTTATTCGGGGGGTCGGGTCAAGAGACCCAGTACTTC. Its protein product is CASSLFGGSGQETQYF.

The chain joins TRBV7-2 to TRBJ1-2; D perhaps matches TRBD1 (5 bases). The CDR3 has 16 amino acids. Trimming left V 5 bases short and J 2 bases short, with 18 bases between. Germline assignment: CDR1 SGHTA and CDR2 FQGNSA. The CDR3 reads CASSRDGGLRNYGYTF. CDR3 DNA: TGTGCCAGCAGCCGGGACGGAGGCCTACGCAACTATGGCTACACCTTC.